This is a list of T cell receptor beta chains from one sample in a study of blood T cell repertoires in COVID-19. TCRdb's copy holds only in-frame clones and misses some; the assay was immunoSEQ multiplex PCR. The sample lists around 130,000 clones, over 80% occurring once. Material for sequencing was peripheral blood. The receptor set was obtained from a man in his 60s with active or convalescent COVID-19. Each CDR3 is given with its conserved first and last residue. D genes are given only for firm matches. Only some rows state a clone size, as once, few, many or a class for expanded clones.

TRBV18	TRBJ1-5	-	TRBD1	TGTGCCAGCTCACCACAGACAGGGAAGGAGCCCCAGCATTTT	CASSPQTGKEPQHF
TRBV2	TRBJ1-2	-	-	TGTGCCAGCAGCGTAAACCTGAGGTATGGCTACACCTTC	CASSVNLRYGYTF
TRBV2	TRBJ2-3	-	TRBD2	TGTGCCAGCGGACTAGCGGCTCAAGCAGATACGCAGTATTTT	CASGLAAQADTQYF
TRBV7-2	TRBJ2-5	-	TRBD1	TGTGCCAGCAGCTTAACCCGCGACAGGGGACAAGAGACCCAGTACTTC	CASSLTRDRGQETQYF
TRBV5-4	TRBJ2-1	-	TRBD2	TGTGCCAGCAGCTCCACAAAGACTAGCGGGGCCAACAATGAGCAGTTCTTC	CASSSTKTSGANNEQFF
TRBV23-1	TRBJ2-7	-	-	TGCGCCAGCAGTCAAATGCTGCTGGGGCACGAGCAGTACTTC	CASSQMLLGHEQYF
TRBV2	TRBJ1-1	-	TRBD1	TGTGCCAGCAGGGTGACAGGGCTGAACACTGAAGCTTTCTTT	CASRVTGLNTEAFF
TRBV10-3	TRBJ2-3	-	-	TGTGCCATCAGTGGACCGACATCAGAGGGCCCAGATACGCAGTATTTT	CAISGPTSEGPDTQYF
TRBV6-6	TRBJ1-2	-	-	TGTGCCAGCAGTCGATCGGGGGCAGGGAGCAGTGGCTACACCTTC	CASSRSGAGSSGYTF
TRBV14	TRBJ2-7	-	TRBD1	TGTGCCAGCAGCCTCGGGACAGGCGCCTACGAGCAGTACTTC	CASSLGTGAYEQYF
TRBV7-8	TRBJ2-5	-	-	TGTGCCAGCAGCCGAGGAATAGGAGGAGAGACCCAGTACTTC	CASSRGIGGETQYF
TRBV28	TRBJ1-4	-	-	TGTGCCAGCATGGGCGGGATTGGCGAAAAACTGTTTTTT	CASMGGIGEKLFF
TRBV3-1/TRBV3-2	TRBJ2-4	-	TRBD2	TGTGCCAGCAGCCAAAACTCGGGAGGGCCAGCCAAAAACATTCAGTACTTC	CASSQNSGGPAKNIQYF
TRBV5-1	TRBJ2-7	once	-	TGCGCCAGCAGCTTGGCGCCGGGCTACGAGCAGTACTTC	CASSLAPGYEQYF
TRBV5-6	TRBJ2-5	-	TRBD2	TGTGCCAGCAGCTTGGCTAGCGGGCAAGAGACCCAGTACTTC	CASSLASGQETQYF
TRBV4-2	TRBJ2-7	few	TRBD1	TGTGCCAGCAGCCAAGATCCAGGGGGCGTTTACGAGCAGTACTTC	CASSQDPGGVYEQYF
TRBV5-1	TRBJ2-3	once	-	TGCGCCAGCAGTTCCGTTTACGGGTCAGATACGCAGTATTTT	CASSSVYGSDTQYF
TRBV6-6	TRBJ2-7	-	-	TGTGCCAGCAGTCGAACAGTTAGCGGAGACTATTCCTACGAGCAGTACTTC	CASSRTVSGDYSYEQYF
TRBV5-1	TRBJ2-3	-	TRBD2	TGCGCCAGCAGCTTGGGGACTAGCGGGAGGGCCACAGATACGCAGTATTTT	CASSLGTSGRATDTQYF
TRBV5-8	TRBJ1-5	-	TRBD1	TGTGCCAGCAGTAGACCTACAGGGGCGCGGAATCAGCCCCAGCATTTT	CASSRPTGARNQPQHF
TRBV4-1	TRBJ2-3	-	-	TGCGCCAGCAGCCAAGATCGGGGCACAGATACGCAGTATTTT	CASSQDRGTDTQYF
TRBV3-1/TRBV3-2	TRBJ2-3	-	TRBD2	TGTGCCGGCAGCCAGTACGGTCTAGCGGGAGAAGGCGGGGATACGCAGTATTTT	CAGSQYGLAGEGGDTQYF
TRBV7-9	TRBJ1-6	-	TRBD1	TGTGCCAGCAGCCCCAGGGGGCCTAGTGTCGCTTCACCCCTCCACTTT	CASSPRGPSVASPLHF
TRBV7-2	TRBJ2-5	-	-	TGTGCCAGCAGCTCCCGCAGGGAGACCCAGTACTTC	CASSSRRETQYF
TRBV7-9	TRBJ1-4	-	-	TGTGCCAGCAGCTTAGGGGTCGACAGGTCCAATGAAAAACTGTTTTTT	CASSLGVDRSNEKLFF
TRBV4-2	TRBJ1-5	-	-	TGTGCCAGCAGCCAGTCCGGGACATATAGCAATCAGCCCCAGCATTTT	CASSQSGTYSNQPQHF
TRBV6-2/TRBV6-3	TRBJ1-4	-	-	TGTGCCAGCAGTTACTCGTGGACAGCAACTAATGAAAAACTGTTTTTT	CASSYSWTATNEKLFF
TRBV5-6	TRBJ2-6	-	-	TGTGCCAGCAGCTTGCGACGGGTCAACTCTGGGGCCAACGTCCTGACTTTC	CASSLRRVNSGANVLTF
TRBV19	TRBJ2-4	-	-	TGTGCCAGTAGCAGCCAGGGGATGACAGCCAAAAACATTCAGTACTTC	CASSSQGMTAKNIQYF
TRBV29-1	TRBJ1-1	-	-	TGCAGCGTTAAGAGGAGCACTGAAGCTTTCTTT	CSVKRSTEAFF
TRBV6-6	TRBJ2-3	-	TRBD2	TGTGCCAGCAGTTACGCGGGAGGCGCAGATACGCAGTATTTT	CASSYAGGADTQYF
TRBV5-1	TRBJ2-7	-	TRBD2	TGCGCCAGCAGCTTGAGCGGACTAGCGAGCTCCTACGAGCAGTACTTC	CASSLSGLASSYEQYF
TRBV5-1	TRBJ2-1	-	TRBD2	TGCGCCAGCAGCTGGGGGTGGCGGGAGAACGATGAGCAGTTCTTC	CASSWGWRENDEQFF
TRBV28	TRBJ2-7	-	-	TGTGCCAGCAGTTTAGCCAGGCTCCCTCTCGAGCAGTACTTC	CASSLARLPLEQYF
TRBV4-3	TRBJ1-4	-	TRBD1	TGCGCCAGCAGCCAAGACAGGGGGCGTAATGAAAAACTGTTTTTT	CASSQDRGRNEKLFF
TRBV9	TRBJ1-1	-	-	TGTGCCAGCAGCGCCACCGGGACAACGAACACTGAAGCTTTCTTT	CASSATGTTNTEAFF
TRBV28	TRBJ2-3	-	-	TGTGCCAGCATGGCCAGGGGAGGCACAGATACGCAGTATTTT	CASMARGGTDTQYF
TRBV2	TRBJ2-1	-	-	TGTGCCAGCAGTGAAAGGTCAGGTAGCTCCTACAATGAGCAGTTCTTC	CASSERSGSSYNEQFF
TRBV30	TRBJ2-7	-	TRBD2	TGTGCCTGGACGGGAGTAGCGGGCCTCTCTAAAGGCTCCTACGAGCAGTACTTC	CAWTGVAGLSKGSYEQYF
TRBV7-2	TRBJ1-3	-	TRBD1	TGTGCCAGCAGCTTACGACAGGGGTCCCTCTCTGGAAACACCATATATTTT	CASSLRQGSLSGNTIYF
TRBV7-2	TRBJ1-2	-	-	TGTGCCAGCAGCACCCCGGACAGTTTCTATGGCTACACCTTC	CASSTPDSFYGYTF
TRBV19	TRBJ2-5	-	TRBD1	TGTGCCAGTAGTATAGGGGTGACAGGGGCCGGGGAGACCCAGTACTTC	CASSIGVTGAGETQYF
TRBV19	TRBJ2-7	-	-	TGTGCCAGTAGTATGGGCCTGGGACTCCGCTACGAGCAGTACTTC	CASSMGLGLRYEQYF
TRBV19	TRBJ2-3	-	-	TGTGCCAGTAGGAGCCAGGTAGATACGCAGTATTTT	CASRSQVDTQYF